The TCR beta chain under discussion was sequenced for a study of T cells after yellow fever vaccination. Background on the study: The SMART-Seq v4 Ultra Low Input method served to prepare the low-cell-number fractions.

Notes on this clonotype: Its target is not known.

General study results and limits: Primary-vaccination clones mostly resurfaced post-booster (nearly 97% CD4, about 87% CD8). A weaker secondary response peaked on day 5, the primary on day 15.

A 5'RACE template-switching step, the method used to make TCR cDNA, added a universal primer site and UMIs. A single record per CDR3 protein comes from TCRdb applying MiXCR to the 5' RACE reads. The table lists 360,000 or so distinct CDR3 sequences, around a tenth of them singletons. The CDR3 totals 15 residues. The origin of this receptor is a man aged 18 to 29 who received the YFV17D yellow fever vaccine. The sequencing here drew on PBMCs, taken on the day of the first yellow fever vaccination. The J gene is TRBJ2-1, the V gene TRBV21-1; whether TRBD1, the table's D call, matches the DNA was not checked. TRBV21-1 has pseudogene status. CDR3 region: CASSKPQGEYNEQFF. DNA of the CDR3: TGTGCCAGCAGCAAACCACAGGGGGAATACAATGAGCAGTTCTTC.